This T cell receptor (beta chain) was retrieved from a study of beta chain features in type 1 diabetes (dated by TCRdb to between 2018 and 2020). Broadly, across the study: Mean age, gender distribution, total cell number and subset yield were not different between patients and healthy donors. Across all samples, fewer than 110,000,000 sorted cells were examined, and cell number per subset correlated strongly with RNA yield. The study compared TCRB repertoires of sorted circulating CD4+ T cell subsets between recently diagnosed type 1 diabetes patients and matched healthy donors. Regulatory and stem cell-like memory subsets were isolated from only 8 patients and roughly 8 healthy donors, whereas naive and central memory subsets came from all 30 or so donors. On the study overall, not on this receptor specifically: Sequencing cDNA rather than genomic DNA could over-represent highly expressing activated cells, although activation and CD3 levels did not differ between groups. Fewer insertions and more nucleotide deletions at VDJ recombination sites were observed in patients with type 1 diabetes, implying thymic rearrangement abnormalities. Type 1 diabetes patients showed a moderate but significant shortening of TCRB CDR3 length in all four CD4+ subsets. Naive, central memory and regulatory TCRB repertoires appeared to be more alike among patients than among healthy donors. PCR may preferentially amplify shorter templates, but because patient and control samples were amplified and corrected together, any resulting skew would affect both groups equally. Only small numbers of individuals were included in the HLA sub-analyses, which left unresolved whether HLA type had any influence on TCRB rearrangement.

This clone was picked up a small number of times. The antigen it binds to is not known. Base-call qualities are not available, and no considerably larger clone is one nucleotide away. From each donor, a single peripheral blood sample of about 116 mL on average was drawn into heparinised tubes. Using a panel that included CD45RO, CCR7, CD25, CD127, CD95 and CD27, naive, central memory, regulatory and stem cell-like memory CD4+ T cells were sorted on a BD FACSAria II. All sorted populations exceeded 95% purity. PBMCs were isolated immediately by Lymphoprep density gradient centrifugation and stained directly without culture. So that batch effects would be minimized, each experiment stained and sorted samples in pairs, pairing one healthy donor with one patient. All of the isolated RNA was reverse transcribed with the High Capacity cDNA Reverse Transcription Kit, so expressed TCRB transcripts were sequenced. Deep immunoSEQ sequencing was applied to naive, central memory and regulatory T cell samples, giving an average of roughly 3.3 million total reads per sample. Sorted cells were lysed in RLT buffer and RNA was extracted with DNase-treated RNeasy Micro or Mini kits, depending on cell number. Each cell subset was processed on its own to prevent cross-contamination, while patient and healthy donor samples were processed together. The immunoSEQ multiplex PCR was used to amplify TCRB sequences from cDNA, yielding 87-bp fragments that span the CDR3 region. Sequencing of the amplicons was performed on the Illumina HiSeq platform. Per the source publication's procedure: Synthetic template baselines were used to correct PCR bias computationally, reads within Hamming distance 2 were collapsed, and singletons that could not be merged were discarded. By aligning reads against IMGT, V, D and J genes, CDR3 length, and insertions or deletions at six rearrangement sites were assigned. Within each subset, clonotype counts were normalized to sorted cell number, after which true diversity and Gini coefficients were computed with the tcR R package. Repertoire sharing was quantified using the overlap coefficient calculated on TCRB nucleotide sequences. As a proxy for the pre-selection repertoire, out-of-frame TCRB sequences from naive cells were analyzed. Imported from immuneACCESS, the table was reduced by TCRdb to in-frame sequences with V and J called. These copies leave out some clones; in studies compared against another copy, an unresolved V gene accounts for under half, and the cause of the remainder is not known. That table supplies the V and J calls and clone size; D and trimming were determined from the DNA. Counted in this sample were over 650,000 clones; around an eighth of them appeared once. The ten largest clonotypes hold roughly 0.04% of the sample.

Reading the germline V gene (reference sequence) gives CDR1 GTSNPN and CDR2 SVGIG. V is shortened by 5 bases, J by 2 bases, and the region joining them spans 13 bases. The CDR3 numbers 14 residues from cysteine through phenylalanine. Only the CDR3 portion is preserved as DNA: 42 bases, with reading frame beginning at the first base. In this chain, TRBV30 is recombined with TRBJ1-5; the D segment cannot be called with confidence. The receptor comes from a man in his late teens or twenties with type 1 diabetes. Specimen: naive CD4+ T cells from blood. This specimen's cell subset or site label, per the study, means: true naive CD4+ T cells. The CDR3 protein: CAWGEVDGNQPQHF. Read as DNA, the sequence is TGTGCCTGGGGAGAGGTTGACGGCAATCAGCCCCAGCATTTT.